This record looks at one T cell receptor (beta chain) sequence and its context. The antigen this receptor binds is unknown. The germline V gene specifies MNHNS as CDR1 and SASEGT as CDR2. The CDR3 sequence holds 15 residues, the cysteine and phenylalanine included. Only the protein is on record. This sample was sequenced with a NextSeq 550. The Human TCR Profiling Kit (MiLaboratory) was used to make UMI-labeled 5' RACE TRB cDNA libraries. The full amount of extracted RNA was used for cDNA synthesis, and the full amount of resulting cDNA was used for PCR amplification. Libraries were prepared in parallel with an identical number of PCR cycles. The paper's processing steps were these. About 48,000 +/- 9,800 unique UMI-labeled TRB cDNA molecules per library were extracted with MIGEC and MiXCR, with at least two reads per UMI required. An average of approximately 40,000 +/- 10,000 functional in-frame TRB CDR3 nucleotide clonotypes without stop codons was found per library. After downsampling to 5000 UMI-labeled TRB molecules per sample, diversity metrics, including normalized Shannon-Wiener and Chao1, were computed in VDJtools. VDJtools computed clonotype-size-weighted physicochemical properties of the central five CDR3 residues: interaction energy, strength, volume and Kidera factor 4. Each CDR3 protein sequence appears as one entry after TCRdb reprocessed the reads, and no DNA is included. These V and J calls originate from TCRdb's pipeline instead of the authors' own analysis. The sample table gives about 150,000 distinct CDR3 sequences. The top ten clonotypes cover nearly 0.5% of the sample.

The data derive from a study of CXCR3-negative and CXCR3-positive naive CD8 T cells (dated by TCRdb to between 2018 and 2021). Broadly, across the study: In total, 110 million to 150 million TRB reads were obtained, corresponding to roughly 1.5 +/- 0.3 million reads per library. Diversity and physicochemical repertoire analyses covered roughly ten donors pooled from two independent experiments. TRBV-TRBJ cluster analysis included naive subsets from several donors and memory cells from 3 donors.

Each CD8+ T cell subset was flow-sorted in triplicate, and approximately 280,000 cells per subset were placed directly into RLT lysis buffer. Naive CD8+ T cells were defined stringently as CD45RO-CCR7+CD27+CD95- to exclude memory contaminants. Using standard density gradient centrifugation, peripheral blood mononuclear cells were isolated from buffy coats. Naive CXCR3-negative and CXCR3-positive CD8+ T cells were flow-sorted using a FACSAria III. Total RNA was extracted from sorted cells with an RNeasy Mini Kit. Here is what the overall study found, with its caveats: TRB CDR3s from CXCR3-positive naive cells showed higher hydrophobicity (lower Kidera factor 4), lower energy, and higher strength and volume indices than CXCR3-negative naive cells. Comparably high repertoire diversity was found in both naive subsets, whereas much lower repertoire diversity was found in memory CD8+ T cells. Naive CXCR3-negative and CXCR3-positive cells from the same donor showed similar TRBV-TRBJ usage, whereas memory cells showed distinct patterns. Because surface CD5, which has been linked to self-reactivity in mice, was comparable between naive subsets, TCR interaction strength was also inferred from TRB CDR3 physicochemical properties. Freshly isolated PBMCs were used for most assays because CXCR3 expression went down partially after cryopreservation.

The chain joins TRBV6-1 to TRBJ2-7; the TRBD1 assignment by TCRdb is unverifiable without DNA. The TCR comes from a human donor in good health. Some clones in this sample may be carry-over from other donors' samples. Sequenced material: naive CXCR3+ CD8+ T cells from blood. The intended sense of this specimen's cell subset or site label: CD45RO-CCR7+CD27+CD95- naive CD8+ T cells expressing CXCR3 (TNR3+). CDR3 loop: CASSEYRETPYEQYF.